This entry lists 4 T cell receptor beta chains sequenced from one sample in a study of T cells in Graves' hyperthyroidism and ophthalmopathy. There were TCR beta CDR3 regions amplified from RNA transcripts. The TCR CDR3 was amplified in a first-round RT-PCR using the HTBI primer set. TCRdb ran MiXCR on the multiplex PCR reads and lists one entry per CDR3 protein. The sample contains about 540,000 distinct CDR3 sequences, 46% of which appear only once. The material sequenced was peripheral blood or thyroid tissue (not recorded which). All receptors derive from a woman younger than 35 with Graves' hyperthyroidism.

This clonotype was counted many times. J is TRBJ1-2 and V is TRBV10-3, with D tentatively TRBD1 (5 bases). Trimming shortened V by 5 bases and J by 4 bases, and 14 bases separated the two germline ends. The CDR3 extends over 14 amino acids. CDR1 is ENHRY and CDR2 is SYGVKD in the germline V gene. The CDR3 DNA is TGTGCCATCAGTCGGGGGTTCTCTTTCTATGGCTACACCTTC. This translates into CAISRGFSFYGYTF.

In this sample, this clonotype turned up many times. V gene TRBV7-6 combines with J gene TRBJ2-7; no clear D gene. Between the trimmed V and J ends, which lost 1 base and 7 bases, there was a span of 11 bases. Germline V gene data show CDR1 as SGHVS and CDR2 as FNYEAQ. The CDR3 spans 13 residues. Here the CDR3 reads CASSLVKGAEQYF. The CDR3 DNA reads TGTGCCAGCAGCTTAGTAAAGGGTGCGGAGCAGTACTTC.

This clonotype was observed many times. V and J are TRBV7-9 and TRBJ1-1; possibly TRBD1 for D (5 bases). Looked up from germline, CDR1 is SEHNR and CDR2 is FQNEAQ (reference sequence). The V end lost 6 bases, the J end lost 1 base, and 12 bases lay between the germline ends. CDR3 size: 14 residues. CDR3 coding DNA: TGTGCCAGCAGTTCTCGAGGGGCGAACACTGAAGCTTTCTTT. It specifies CASSSRGANTEAFF.

This clonotype has a count of ten or more. CDR3 loop: CATGPGTNEKLFF. For the CDR3, the DNA is TGTGCCACCGGGCCAGGTACCAATGAAAAACTGTTTTTT. The rearrangement links TRBV10-3 to TRBJ1-4; D gene unclear. V was trimmed by 10 bases and J by 5 bases, leaving 14 bases between them. CDR3 length: 13 amino acids. Per germline, CDR1 ENHRY and CDR2 SYGVKD.